This is a list of T cell receptor beta chains from one sample in a study of T cells in tumors after PD-1 blockade. Libraries were prepared by immunoSEQ multiplex PCR; TCRdb keeps only in-frame clonotypes and omits some of them. This table holds tens of thousands of clones, roughly two thirds found once. This specimen was PBMCs, taken after anti-PD-1 treatment. These receptors were taken from a human donor with basal cell carcinoma. Both conserved end residues are part of each CDR3. A D gene is named only where the DNA matches it firmly. Some rows have no size entry. The others give once, few or many, or a class for an expanded clone.

v_gene,d_gene,j_gene,abundance,CDR3aa,CDR3nt
TRBV6-5,.,TRBJ2-2,.,CASRPTGITGELFF,TGCGCCAGCAGACCCACAGGGATCACCGGGGAGCTGTTTTTT
TRBV11-2,TRBD2,TRBJ2-1,.,CASSLTVLTSGSSYNEQFF,TGTGCCAGCAGCTTAACTGTTCTGACTAGCGGGTCCTCCTACAATGAGCAGTTCTTC
TRBV5-5,.,TRBJ1-1,.,CASSLGSINTEAFF,TGTGCCAGCAGCTTGGGCAGCATTAACACTGAAGCTTTCTTT
TRBV5-4,.,TRBJ1-2,few,CASSQDLWGYTF,TGTGCCAGCAGCCAGGACCTTTGGGGCTACACCTTC
TRBV19,TRBD1,TRBJ2-7,few,CASSIRGQGAYEQYF,TGTGCCAGTAGTATTAGGGGGCAGGGGGCCTACGAGCAGTACTTC
TRBV7-9,.,TRBJ1-1,.,CASSLFMGNTEAFF,TGTGCCAGCAGCTTGTTTATGGGGAACACTGAAGCTTTCTTT
TRBV6-2/TRBV6-3,TRBD1,TRBJ1-4,.,CASGPTGGWNEKLFF,TGTGCCAGCGGCCCTACAGGGGGATGGAATGAAAAACTGTTTTTT
TRBV4-3,TRBD2,TRBJ2-1,once,CASSQRYSGGAYEQFF,TGCGCCAGCAGCCAGAGGTATAGCGGGGGGGCGTATGAGCAGTTCTTC
TRBV5-4,.,TRBJ2-6,once,CASTPRAFGANVLTF,TGTGCCAGCACCCCTCGGGCCTTTGGGGCCAACGTCCTGACTTTC
TRBV7-9,.,TRBJ1-1,.,CASSLALGTEAFF,TGTGCCAGCAGCTTAGCCCTGGGAACTGAAGCTTTCTTT
TRBV4-2,TRBD1,TRBJ1-3,.,CASSHNTGEGNTIYF,TGTGCCAGCAGCCATAACACAGGGGAAGGAAACACCATATATTTT